The clone carrying this TCR beta chain has a handful of counts. Antigen: not known. TCRdb re-called the 5' RACE reads through MiXCR, storing one row per CDR3 protein. The repertoire holds under 300,000 distinct CDR3 sequences, with 7.5% to 10% as singletons. The entry originates in a study of T-cell memory formation after mild COVID-19. As for the study in general: There were largely donor-specific TCR clusters. Overall study results and limits: Contracting clones from day 15 to 85 showed balanced CD4/CD8; later expanders favored CD4+. SARS-CoV-2 specificity of second-wave clones peaking day 37 was unconfirmed. CD8+ contracting clones occupied EMRA, while CD4+ ones occupied mainly CM and EM.

Germline CDR1 and CDR2: SGDLS and YYNGEE. The V and J ends lost 1 base and 5 bases respectively, with 12 bases between them. The CDR3 sequence is 14 residues long. Sequencing was done on a sample of PBMCs or a T cell subset sorted from them (not recorded which). This TCR came from a man younger than 35 who had mild COVID-19 (a few samples of this study predate the infection). Cell type and time point are not known. The chain couples TRBV9 to TRBJ2-5, with a tentative D call TRBD2 (5 bases). In DNA form, the CDR3 reads TGTGCCAGCAGCGTAACGGGGAGTCCCGAGACCCAGTACTTC. This sequence encodes CASSVTGSPETQYF.